These 20 T cell receptor beta chains originate from one sample sequenced in a study of a mutant IDH1 vaccine in newly diagnosed glioma. These receptors lack a known antigen. This table comes from immunoSEQ multiplex PCR, and its TCRdb copy is limited to in-frame clones, with some not included. This sample carries about 94,000 clones, 85% to 90% of them seen once, and the ten largest clones take 0.77%. The time point is: week 47, end of study. Mutant IDH1 20-mer peptide, at 300 ug, made up each vaccine dose, with topical imiquimod. The input for sequencing was PBMCs, taken from a glioma patient whose treatment included an IDH1 peptide vaccine. The origin of the receptors is a woman aged 50 to 65 with glioma.

The chain uses TRBV15 and TRBJ1-1; D ambiguous. The CDR3 contains 14 residues. Germline lookup yields CDR1 LNHNV and CDR2 YYDKDF (reference sequence). The V and J ends lost 0 bases and 7 bases respectively, with 12 bases between them. The DNA of the CDR3 is TGTGCCACCAGCAGAGATAGAGCGATGCTTGAAGCTTTCTTT. Its translation: CATSRDRAMLEAFF.

This clone was picked up a small number of times. V gene TRBV10-2 combines with J gene TRBJ1-4; D remains ambiguous. The CDR3 runs 11 residues. V lost 6 bases and J 4 bases, leaving 3 bases between the germline ends. Germline-derived CDR1 and CDR2 are WSHSY and SAAADI. The CDR3 DNA reads as TGCGCCAGCAGAGGTAATGAAAAACTGTTTTTT. This encodes CASRGNEKLFF.

This clone was seen once. V is TRBV9 and J is TRBJ2-5; 8 bases agree with TRBD2. The germline gives CDR1 SGDLS, CDR2 YYNGEE. V lost 1 base and J lost 1; bases outside the gene matches: 3. This CDR3 comprises 15 residues. The CDR3 loop is CASSVNGRAQETQYF. The DNA of the CDR3 is TGTGCCAGCAGCGTAAACGGGAGGGCCCAAGAGACCCAGTACTTC.

The chain employs TRBV25-1 and TRBJ1-2; D unclear. CDR3 size: 11 residues. CDR1 is MGHDK and CDR2 is SYGVNS in the germline V gene. Trimming pared 6 bases from V and 8 bases from J, leaving 10 bases between. Written as DNA, the CDR3 is TGTGCCAGCAGGGTACGTGGGGGCTACACCTTC. Protein sequence: CASRVRGGYTF.

With regard to this clone: The junction shows a germline mismatch at one end, possibly a read error. The J gene is TRBJ2-1, the V gene TRBV7-7; 7 bases align to TRBD2. Looked up from germline, CDR1 is SSHAT and CDR2 is FNYEAQ (reference sequence). This CDR3 comprises 18 residues. The CDR3 sequence is CASSPHGPSGTSYNEQFF. CDR3 bases: TGTGCTAGCAGCCCCCACGGCCCTAGCGGTACCTCCTACAATGAGCAGTTCTTC.

V and J are TRBV2 and TRBJ1-4; D gene ambiguous. Germline V gene sequence: CDR1 SNHLY, CDR2 FYNNEI. V gave up 5 bases and J gave up 8 bases, with 15 bases separating them. CDR3 size: 14 residues. The CDR3 region has the DNA TGTGCCAGCAGTCCGGACTCCTTCACCGAAAAACTGTTTTTT. Its translation: CASSPDSFTEKLFF. Supplemented by reference TRBV2 and TRBJ1-4, the full variable domain reads EPEVTQTPSHQVTQMGQEVILRCVPISNHLYFYWYRQILGQKVEFLVSFYNNEISEKSEIFDDQFSVERPDGSNFTLKIRSTKLEDSAMYFCASSPDSFTEKLFFGSGTQLSVL.

The chain couples TRBV10-3 to TRBJ2-7; 7 positions match TRBD1. Looked up from germline, CDR1 is ENHRY and CDR2 is SYGVKD. CDR3 length: 15 residues. V shed 6 bases and J 3 bases; nucleotides not matched to a gene: 11. For the CDR3, the DNA is TGTGCCATCAGCGGACAGGAGGTCCTCCTCTACGAGCAGTACTTC. This gives the protein CAISGQEVLLYEQYF.

The chain recombines TRBV27 with TRBJ1-5; TRBD1 agrees at 7 bases. Germline values: CDR1 MNHEY, CDR2 SMNVEV (reference sequence). With V trimmed by 0 bases and J by 3 bases, 2 bases remained unmatched. The CDR3 sequence is 15 residues long. CDR3 coding DNA: TGTGCCAGCAGTTTATCCCAGGGGGTCAATCAGCCCCAGCATTTT. Translated, it gives CASSLSQGVNQPQHF.

The chain recombines TRBV2 with TRBJ2-3; 10 positions agree with TRBD2. CDR1 is SNHLY, CDR2 FYNNEI, per germline. After removal of 11 bases from V and 6 bases from J, the junction contained 14 bases not matched to a gene. This CDR3 has 15 residues. CDR3 bases: TGTGCCCTCAGTCAATTAGCGGGGGGAGGGGATACGCAGTATTTT. Translation gives CALSQLAGGGDTQYF. The whole variable domain, remainder taken from reference TRBV2 and TRBJ2-3, is EPEVTQTPSHQVTQMGQEVILRCVPISNHLYFYWYRQILGQKVEFLVSFYNNEISEKSEIFDDQFSVERPDGSNFTLKIRSTKLEDSAMYFCALSQLAGGGDTQYFGPGTRLTVL.

The chain is built from TRBV6-5 and TRBJ2-5; TRBD1 matches at 9 bases. Near its end, the DNA agrees better with TRBJ2-7, so the J call may be wrong. CDR1 MNHEY and CDR2 SVGAGI come from the germline V gene. The CDR3 is 13 residues long. CDR3 nucleotide sequence: TGTGCCGGAGGACAGGGGTCTTACTACGAGCAGTACTTC. Translating it yields CAGGQGSYYEQYF.

The chain uses TRBV27 and TRBJ2-5; a weak D match, TRBD2 (6 bases). CDR1 and CDR2 from the germline V gene are MNHEY and SMNVEV (reference sequence). With 6 bases removed from V and 5 bases from J, the gap between germline ends came to 13 bases. The CDR3 runs to 13 residues. DNA for the CDR3: TGTGCCAGCAGACTAGCAGGGTCCGAGACCCAGTACTTC. It translates to CASRLAGSETQYF.

This clone has a single count. The chain combines TRBV5-1 with TRBJ1-6; the D gene is possibly TRBD1 (6 bases). The V and J ends lost 3 bases and 5 bases respectively, with 12 bases between them. CDR3 length: 15 residues. Germline CDR1 SGHRS, CDR2 YFSETQ. In DNA form, the CDR3 reads TGCGCCAGCAGCTCCTCCAGGGGAAATAATTCACCCCTCCACTTT. Amino acid sequence: CASSSSRGNNSPLHF.

This sequence joins TRBV11-1 and TRBJ2-2, with 10 bases fitting TRBD1. V dropped 4 bases and J dropped 5; count of bases not matched to a gene: 4. The CDR3 is 15 residues long. The germline V gene encodes CDR1 SGHAT and CDR2 FQDESV (reference sequence). The CDR3 protein is CASSSRTGGTGELFF. The CDR3 bases are TGTGCCAGCAGCTCTCGGACAGGGGGAACCGGGGAGCTGTTTTTT.

This clone appeared a few times. One end of the junction does not line up with germline, which may come from a read error. Written as DNA, the CDR3 is TGTGCCAGCAGTGGGGGACAGGGTGACAGTTTC. Translation gives CASSGGQGDSF. The chain has TRBV2 and TRBJ1-2, with 9 nucleotides matching TRBD1. The CDR3 contains 11 residues. Germline V CDR1 and CDR2: SNHLY, FYNNEI.

The chain is built from TRBV30 and TRBJ1-5; the D is unclear. Per the germline V gene, CDR1 is GTSNPN and CDR2 is SVGIG (reference sequence). Trimming shortened V by 3 bases and J by 5 bases, and 11 bases separated the two germline ends. The CDR3 length is 13 residues. The CDR3 region is CAWSYSGDQPQHF. CDR3 coding DNA: TGTGCCTGGAGCTATTCGGGCGATCAGCCCCAGCATTTT.

V is TRBV7-3 and J is TRBJ2-1; D is possibly TRBD1 or TRBD2 (5 bases each). V dropped 5 bases and J dropped 5 bases, with 13 bases sitting between them. The length of the CDR3 is 14 residues. CDR1 and CDR2 (germline): SGHTA, FQGTGA. CDR3 bases: TGTGCCAGCAGCCCCCCCGGGGCCAACAATGAGCAGTTCTTC. Translated, it gives CASSPPGANNEQFF.

V usage is TRBV18 and J usage is TRBJ1-5; no clear D. V lost 3 bases and J 5 bases, leaving 11 bases between the germline ends. The CDR3 totals 14 residues. Germline CDR1 KGHSH, CDR2 LQKENI. The CDR3 DNA follows: TGTGCCAGCTCACCCGGTGGGAGTGATCAGCCCCAGCATTTT. Its translation is CASSPGGSDQPQHF.

The J gene is TRBJ2-3, the V gene TRBV7-9; D remains unclear. Germline CDR1 SEHNR, CDR2 FQNEAQ (reference sequence). Between the trimmed V and J ends, which lost 5 bases and 6 bases, there was a span of 15 bases. This CDR3 contains 14 residues. In DNA form, the CDR3 reads TGTGCCAGCAGCCAACCGCTCCGTGGGGATACGCAGTATTTT. This translates into CASSQPLRGDTQYF. The whole variable domain, remainder taken from reference TRBV7-9 and TRBJ2-3, is DTGVSQNPRHKITKRGQNVTFRCDPISEHNRLYWYRQTLGQGPEFLTYFQNEAQLEKSRLLSDRFSAERPKGSFSTLEIQRTEQGDSAMYLCASSQPLRGDTQYFGPGTRLTVL.

The CDR3 DNA reads as TGTGCCAGCAGCTTACCTCCAAATGAGCAGTTCTTC. Encoded protein: CASSLPPNEQFF. This rearrangement joins TRBV7-9 to TRBJ2-1; D uncertain. The CDR3 is made up of 12 amino acids. The V and J ends lost 2 bases and 7 bases respectively, with 6 bases between them. Germline CDR1 and CDR2: SEHNR and FQNEAQ (reference sequence).

This chain uses TRBV28 with TRBJ2-5; 11 positions agree with TRBD2. Trimming at V came to 7 bases and at J to 4 bases, leaving 8 bases not matched to a gene. Germline V gene sequence: CDR1 MDHEN, CDR2 SYDVKM. This CDR3 spans 15 amino acids. The CDR3 region is CASTIAGGGGETQYF. The CDR3 DNA sequence: TGTGCCAGCACCATAGCGGGAGGGGGGGGAGAGACCCAGTACTTC. The full variable domain, with the rest looked up from reference TRBV28 and TRBJ2-5, is DVKVTQSSRYLVKRTGEKVFLECVQDMDHENMFWYRQDPGLGLRLIYFSYDVKMKEKGDIPEGYSVSREKKERFSLILESASTNQTSMYLCASTIAGGGGETQYFGPGTRLLVL.